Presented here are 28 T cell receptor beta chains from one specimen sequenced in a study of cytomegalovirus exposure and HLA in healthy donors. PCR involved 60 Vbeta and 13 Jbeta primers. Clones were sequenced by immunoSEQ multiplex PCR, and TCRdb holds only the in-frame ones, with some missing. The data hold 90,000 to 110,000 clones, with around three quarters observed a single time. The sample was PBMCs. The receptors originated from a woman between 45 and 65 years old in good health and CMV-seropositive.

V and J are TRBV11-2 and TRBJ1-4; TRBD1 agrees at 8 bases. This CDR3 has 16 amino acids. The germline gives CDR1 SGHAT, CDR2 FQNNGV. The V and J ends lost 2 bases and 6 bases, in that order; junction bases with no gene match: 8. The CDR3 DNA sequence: TGTGCCAGCAGCTTAAGGCACAGGGGGATGGATGAAAAACTGTTTTTT. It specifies CASSLRHRGMDEKLFF.

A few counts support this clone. The CDR3 DNA is TGTGCCAGCAGCGCCGGTGACTCCTACGAGCAGTACTTC. Protein: CASSAGDSYEQYF. This chain links TRBV9 with TRBJ2-7; no reliable D call. CDR3 size: 13 residues. Germline V gene data show CDR1 as SGDLS and CDR2 as YYNGEE. V was clipped by 3 bases and J by 0 bases, with 7 bases between them.

CDR3 nucleotide sequence: TGTGCCAGCAGCTTAATGGCAGGGGAACGACCCGAGCAGTACTTC. The encoded protein is CASSLMAGERPEQYF. The gene calls are TRBV7-2 and TRBJ2-7, with D possibly being TRBD1 (6 bases). The germline gives CDR1 SGHTA, CDR2 FQGNSA. V lost 2 bases and J lost 6, with 17 bases in between. The CDR3 consists of 15 residues.

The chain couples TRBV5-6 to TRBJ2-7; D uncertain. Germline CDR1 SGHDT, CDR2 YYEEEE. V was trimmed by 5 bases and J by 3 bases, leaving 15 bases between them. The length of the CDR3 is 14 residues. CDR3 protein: CASSEHSGIYEQYF. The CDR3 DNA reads TGTGCCAGCAGTGAACACTCAGGAATCTACGAGCAGTACTTC.

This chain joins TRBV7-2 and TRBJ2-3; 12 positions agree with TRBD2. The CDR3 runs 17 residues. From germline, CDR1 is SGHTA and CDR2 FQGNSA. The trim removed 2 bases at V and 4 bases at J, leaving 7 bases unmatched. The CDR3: CASSLSLAGGPSDTQYF. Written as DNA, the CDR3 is TGTGCCAGCAGCTTAAGTCTAGCGGGAGGGCCATCAGATACGCAGTATTTT.

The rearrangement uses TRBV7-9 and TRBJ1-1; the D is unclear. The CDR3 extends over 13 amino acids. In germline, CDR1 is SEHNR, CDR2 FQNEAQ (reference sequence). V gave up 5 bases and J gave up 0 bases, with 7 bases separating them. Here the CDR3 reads CASSAELNTEAFF. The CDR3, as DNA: TGTGCCAGCAGCGCAGAATTGAACACTGAAGCTTTCTTT.

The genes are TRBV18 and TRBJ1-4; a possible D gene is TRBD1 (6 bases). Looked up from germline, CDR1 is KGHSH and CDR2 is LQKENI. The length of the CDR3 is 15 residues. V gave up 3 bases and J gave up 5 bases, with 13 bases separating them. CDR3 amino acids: CASSPARGHNEKLFF. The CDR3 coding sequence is TGTGCCAGCTCACCCGCGAGGGGACACAATGAAAAACTGTTTTTT.

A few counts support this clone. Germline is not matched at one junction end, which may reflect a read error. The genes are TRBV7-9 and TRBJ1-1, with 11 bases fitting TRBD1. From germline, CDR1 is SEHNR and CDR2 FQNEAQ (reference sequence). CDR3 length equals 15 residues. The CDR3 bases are TGTTCCAGCAGCCCTAGGACAGGGGGCATCACTGAAGCTTTCTTT. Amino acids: CSSSPRTGGITEAFF.

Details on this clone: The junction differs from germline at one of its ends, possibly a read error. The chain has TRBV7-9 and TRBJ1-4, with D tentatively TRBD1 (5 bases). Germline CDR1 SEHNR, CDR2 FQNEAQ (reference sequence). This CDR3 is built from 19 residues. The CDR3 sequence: CSSSLISTGWGGLAEKLFF. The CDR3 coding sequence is TGTTCCAGCAGCTTAATTTCTACAGGATGGGGGGGATTGGCCGAAAAACTGTTTTTT.

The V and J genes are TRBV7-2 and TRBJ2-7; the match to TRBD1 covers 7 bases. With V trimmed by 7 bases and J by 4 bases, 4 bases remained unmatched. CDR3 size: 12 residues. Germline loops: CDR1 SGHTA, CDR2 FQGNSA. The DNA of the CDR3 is TGTGCCAGCACCGGGACAGCTTACGAGCAGTACTTC. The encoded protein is CASTGTAYEQYF.

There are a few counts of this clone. CDR3 bases: TGCGCCAGCAGCCAAGATCTGGAGCTAAACACTGAAGCTTTCTTT. It translates to CASSQDLELNTEAFF. The genes are TRBV4-3 and TRBJ1-1; the D is unclear. Germline CDR1 reads LGHNA; CDR2 reads YSLEER. The CDR3 has 15 residues. The ends were cut back, 0 bases at V and 2 bases at J, with 10 bases in the middle.

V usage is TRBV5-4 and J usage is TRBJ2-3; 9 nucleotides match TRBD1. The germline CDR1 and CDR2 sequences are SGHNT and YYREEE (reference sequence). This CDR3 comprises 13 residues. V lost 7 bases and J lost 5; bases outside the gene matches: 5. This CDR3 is CASLDRGEDTQYF. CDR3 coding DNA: TGTGCCAGCCTGGACAGGGGAGAAGATACGCAGTATTTT. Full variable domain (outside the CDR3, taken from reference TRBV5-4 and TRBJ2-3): ETGVTQSPTHLIKTRGQQVTLRCSSQSGHNTVSWYQQALGQGPQFIFQYYREEENGRGNFPPRFSGLQFPNYSSELNVNALELDDSALYLCASLDRGEDTQYFGPGTRLTVL.

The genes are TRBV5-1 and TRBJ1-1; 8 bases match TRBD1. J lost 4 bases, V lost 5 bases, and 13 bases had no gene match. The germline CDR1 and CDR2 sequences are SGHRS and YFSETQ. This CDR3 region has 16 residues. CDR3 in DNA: TGCGCCAGCAGACTGGGGGGTAGTGACAGGGGCACTGAAGCTTTCTTT. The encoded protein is CASRLGGSDRGTEAFF.

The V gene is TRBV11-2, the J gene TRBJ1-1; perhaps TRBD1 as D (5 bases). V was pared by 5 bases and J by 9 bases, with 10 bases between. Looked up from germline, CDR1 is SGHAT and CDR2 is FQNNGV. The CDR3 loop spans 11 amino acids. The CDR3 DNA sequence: TGTGCCAGCAGCCGGGGCGGGAAAGCTTTCTTT. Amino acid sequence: CASSRGGKAFF.

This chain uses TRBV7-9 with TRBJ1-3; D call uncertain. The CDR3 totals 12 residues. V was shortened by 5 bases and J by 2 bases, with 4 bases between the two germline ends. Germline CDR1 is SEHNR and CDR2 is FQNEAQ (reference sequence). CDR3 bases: TGTGCCAGCAGCCCAGCTGGAAACACCATATATTTT. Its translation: CASSPAGNTIYF.

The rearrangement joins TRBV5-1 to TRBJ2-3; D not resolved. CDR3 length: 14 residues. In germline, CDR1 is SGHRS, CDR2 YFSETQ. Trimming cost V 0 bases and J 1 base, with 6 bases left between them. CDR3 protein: CASSLGTGTDTQYF. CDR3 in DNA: TGCGCCAGCAGCTTGGGAACTGGCACAGATACGCAGTATTTT.

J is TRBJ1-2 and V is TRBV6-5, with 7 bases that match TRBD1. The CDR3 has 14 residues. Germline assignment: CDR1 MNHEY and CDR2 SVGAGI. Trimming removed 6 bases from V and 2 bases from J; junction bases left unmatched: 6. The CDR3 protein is CASRLQGWNYGYTF. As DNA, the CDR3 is TGTGCCAGCAGACTACAGGGGTGGAACTATGGCTACACCTTC.

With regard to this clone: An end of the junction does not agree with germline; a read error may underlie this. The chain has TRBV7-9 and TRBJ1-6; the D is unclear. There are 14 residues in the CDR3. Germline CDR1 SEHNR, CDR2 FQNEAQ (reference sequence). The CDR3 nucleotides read TGTTCCAGCAGCTCCCCGGGGAGGAATTCACCCCTCCACTTT. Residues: CSSSSPGRNSPLHF.

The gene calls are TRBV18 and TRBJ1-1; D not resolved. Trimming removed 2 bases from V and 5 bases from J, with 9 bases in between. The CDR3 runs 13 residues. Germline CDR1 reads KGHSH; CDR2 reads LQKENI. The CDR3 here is CASSPMTRTEAFF. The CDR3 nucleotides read TGTGCCAGCTCACCAATGACGAGGACTGAAGCTTTCTTT.

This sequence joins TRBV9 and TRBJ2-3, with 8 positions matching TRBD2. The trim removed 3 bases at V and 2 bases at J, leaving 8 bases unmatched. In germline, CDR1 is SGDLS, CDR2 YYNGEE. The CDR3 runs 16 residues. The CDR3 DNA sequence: TGTGCCAGCAGCGGTCCGGGGCGGGAGGCCACAGATACGCAGTATTTT. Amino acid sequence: CASSGPGREATDTQYF.

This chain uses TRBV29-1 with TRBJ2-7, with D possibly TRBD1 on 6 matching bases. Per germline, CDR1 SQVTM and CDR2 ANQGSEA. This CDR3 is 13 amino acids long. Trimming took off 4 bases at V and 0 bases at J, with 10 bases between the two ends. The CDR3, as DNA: TGCAGCGTTGGGGGGCAGAGCTCCTACGAGCAGTACTTC. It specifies CSVGGQSSYEQYF.

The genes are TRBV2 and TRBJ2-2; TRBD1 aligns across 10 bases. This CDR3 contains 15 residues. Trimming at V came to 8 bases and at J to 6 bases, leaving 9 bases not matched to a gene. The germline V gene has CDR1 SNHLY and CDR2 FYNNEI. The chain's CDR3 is CASRGQGGFAGELFF. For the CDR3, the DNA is TGTGCCAGCCGAGGACAGGGGGGATTCGCCGGGGAGCTGTTTTTT.

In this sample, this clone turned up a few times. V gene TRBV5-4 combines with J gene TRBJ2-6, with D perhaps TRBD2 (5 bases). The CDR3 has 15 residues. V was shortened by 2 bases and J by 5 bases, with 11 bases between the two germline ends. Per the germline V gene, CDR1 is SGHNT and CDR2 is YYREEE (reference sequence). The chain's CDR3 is CASSFGSGWANVLTF. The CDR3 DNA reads TGTGCCAGCAGCTTTGGCAGCGGCTGGGCCAACGTCCTGACTTTC.

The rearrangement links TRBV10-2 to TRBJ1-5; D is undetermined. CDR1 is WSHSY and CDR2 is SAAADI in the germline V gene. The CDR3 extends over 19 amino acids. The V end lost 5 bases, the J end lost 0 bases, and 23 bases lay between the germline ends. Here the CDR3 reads CASSWEARRMEYSNQPQHF. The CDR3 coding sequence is TGCGCCAGCAGTTGGGAGGCGCGTCGAATGGAGTATAGCAATCAGCCCCAGCATTTT.

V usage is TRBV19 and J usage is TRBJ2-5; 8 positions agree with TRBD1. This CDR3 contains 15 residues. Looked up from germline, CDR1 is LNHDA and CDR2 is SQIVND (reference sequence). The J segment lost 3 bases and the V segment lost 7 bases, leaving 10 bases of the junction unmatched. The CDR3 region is CASTDGQGMKETQYF. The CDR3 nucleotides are TGTGCCAGTACCGATGGACAGGGTATGAAAGAGACCCAGTACTTC.

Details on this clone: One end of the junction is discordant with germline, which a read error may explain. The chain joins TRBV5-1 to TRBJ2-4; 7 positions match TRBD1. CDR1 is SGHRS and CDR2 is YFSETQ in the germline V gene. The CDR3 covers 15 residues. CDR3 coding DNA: TGCGCCAGCAGCTTGTACGGGACAGCCAAAAACAGTCAGTACTTC. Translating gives CASSLYGTAKNSQYF.

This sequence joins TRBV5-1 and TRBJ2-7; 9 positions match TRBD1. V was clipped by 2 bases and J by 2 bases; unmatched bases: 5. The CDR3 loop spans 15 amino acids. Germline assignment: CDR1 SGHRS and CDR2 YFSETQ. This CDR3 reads CASSFPGQGPYEQYF. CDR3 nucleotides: TGCGCCAGCAGCTTCCCGGGACAGGGTCCCTACGAGCAGTACTTC.

CDR3 coding DNA: TGTGCCAGCAGGGCTAGGGGGGGTTTTGAGACCCAGTACTTC. Its translation is CASRARGGFETQYF. The chain uses TRBV11-2 and TRBJ2-5; TRBD2 might be the D (7 bases). There are 14 residues in the CDR3. V was trimmed by 6 bases and J by 5 bases, leaving 16 bases between them. Germline V CDR1 and CDR2: SGHAT, FQNNGV.